This TCR beta chain came from a study of identifying expanded T cells in peripheral blood. Overall study findings and caveats: Two-week clone count variance significantly increased as total template count grew. Technical replicates showed roughly 1.2 changed clones; roughly two weeks around 15; four weeks 19.

During the collection period, no donor immune events like infections were recorded. Worth noting for this clone: The antigen is undetermined.

TCRdb's table, derived via immunoSEQ multiplex PCR, lists solely in-frame clones and lacks some. The table has 80,000 to 90,000 clones, about 90% seen once. Sequenced sample: blood. The origin of this receptor is a person aged 18 to 75 in good health.

The CDR3 coding sequence is TGTGCCACCAACCGCGGGACATCCACAGATACGCAGTATTTT. Translation gives CATNRGTSTDTQYF. The chain couples TRBV6-6 to TRBJ2-3, with D perhaps TRBD1 or TRBD2 (6 bases each). Trimming left V 10 bases short and J 2 bases short, with 16 bases between. There are 14 residues in the CDR3. The germline V gene has CDR1 MNHNY and CDR2 SVGAGI (reference sequence).